The present T cell receptor beta chain was sequenced within a study of shared clonotypes between healthy human individuals. Study-level background: Plates per donor: three CD4 naive, three CD4 memory, two CD8 naive, one CD8 memory.

Profiling relied on immunoSEQ multiplex PCR, and the TCRdb table lists in-frame clones only, not all of them. The data contain about 2 million clones, 85% to 95% of them singletons. Germline lookup yields CDR1 SGHAT and CDR2 FQNNGV. CDR3 length equals 15 residues. J was trimmed by 15 bases and V by 5 bases; bases with no gene match: 17. Investigators divided CD4+ cells into CD45RA+ naive and CD45RA-negative memory subsets. The sample consisted of naive CD4+ T cells sorted from blood. Subset in this sample: CD45RA+ positively selected. The chain has TRBV11-2 and TRBJ2-4; 9 bases map to TRBD1. This receptor was identified in a man younger than 30 in good health. CDR3 sequence: CASSPGTGKNSPPYF. CDR3 bases: TGTGCCAGCAGCCCAGGGACAGGGAAGAACTCCCCGCCGTACTTC.